Here is one TCR beta chain with its context. The antigen remains undetermined. This specimen comes from a study of blood T cells in healthy people across ages. General study points: A roughly linear age-dependent decrease characterized TCR beta diversity per million T cells.

Alongside a J-beta primer mix, a sample-barcoded 5' primer served in a second PCR lasting about 7 to 11 cycles. TCRdb recomputed calls from the 5' RACE reads with MiXCR, one row per CDR3 protein. In the table there are about 670,000 distinct CDR3 sequences, 40% to 50% of which are singletons. J was trimmed by 5 bases and V by 6 bases; bases with no gene match: 13. The CDR3 runs to 15 residues. Germline V lookup: CDR1 MNHNS, CDR2 SASEGT. The receptor's source is an elderly man in good health. The gene calls are TRBV6-1 and TRBJ2-7; 7 nucleotides align to TRBD1. The sequencing sample was made of blood. In DNA form, the CDR3 reads TGTGCCAGCAGCGGAAAGGGGACAGTCGTTAACGAGCAGTACTTC. Encoded protein: CASSGKGTVVNEQYF.